A selection of T cell receptor beta chains follows, all from one sample in a study of cytomegalovirus exposure and HLA in healthy donors. Clones were sequenced by immunoSEQ multiplex PCR, and TCRdb holds only the in-frame ones, with some missing. The sample records roughly 250,000 clones, almost 90% being singletons. The sample consisted of PBMCs. These receptors all come from a woman between 18 and 30 years old in good health and CMV-seronegative. CDR3s include the opening cysteine and the closing phenylalanine or tryptophan. A D gene is named only where the DNA matches it firmly. Only some rows state a clone size, as once, few, many or a class for expanded clones.

v_call	j_call	d_call	clone_size	cdr3_nt	cdr3_aa
TRBV19	TRBJ1-5	TRBD1	once	TGTGCCAGTAGGGGACAGGCTAATAGCAATCAGCCCCAGCATTTT	CASRGQANSNQPQHF
TRBV7-8	TRBJ1-5	TRBD1	NA	TGTGCCAGCAGCCCGGACAGGGTTCAGCCCCAGCATTTT	CASSPDRVQPQHF
TRBV7-9	TRBJ2-3	TRBD1	NA	TGTGCCAGCAGTTCTACCGGGACAGGGGGAAATACGCAGTATTTT	CASSSTGTGGNTQYF
TRBV27	TRBJ1-1	NA	NA	TGTGCCAGCAGTTTAATTTCCCACCCGGGTGAAGCTTTCTTT	CASSLISHPGEAFF
TRBV19	TRBJ1-6	NA	NA	TGTGCCAGTAGACCAACAGGGAATTCACCCCTCCACTTT	CASRPTGNSPLHF
TRBV4-1	TRBJ1-1	TRBD1	NA	TGCGCCAGCAGCCTGACAGGGGGCAGGGGCACTGAAGCTTTCTTT	CASSLTGGRGTEAFF
TRBV5-1	TRBJ2-3	TRBD2	NA	TGCGCCAGCAGCCCCACGGGGGGGGGTGATACGCAGTATTTT	CASSPTGGGDTQYF
TRBV7-9	TRBJ1-4	TRBD1	NA	TGTGCCAGCAGCTTAGCCAGGACAGGGTCAAGGGAAAAACTGTTTTTT	CASSLARTGSREKLFF
TRBV6-6	TRBJ1-2	NA	NA	TGTGCCAGCAGTTATGTCCCCGACTATGGCTACACCTTC	CASSYVPDYGYTF
TRBV5-4	TRBJ2-3	NA	NA	TGTGCCAGCAGCTTGGTGGTTTCAGGTAGTTCGACAGATACGCAGTATTTT	CASSLVVSGSSTDTQYF
TRBV19	TRBJ2-7	NA	few	TGTGCCAGTAGTCGACGACAGGAGCTCTACGAGCAGTACTTC	CASSRRQELYEQYF
TRBV9	TRBJ2-5	TRBD1	NA	TGTGCCAGCAGCGTAGGTCAGGGGGCTCAAGAGACCCAGTACTTC	CASSVGQGAQETQYF
TRBV25-1	TRBJ1-1	NA	NA	TGTGCCAGCAGTCGAGGGAACACTGAAGCTTTCTTT	CASSRGNTEAFF
TRBV27	TRBJ2-7	NA	once	TGTGCCAGCAGTTTAACAGCCTCCTACGAGCAGTACTTC	CASSLTASYEQYF
TRBV9	TRBJ2-1	TRBD1	NA	TGTGCCAGCAGCCCAACAGGGGTCCCCTACAATGAGCAGTTCTTC	CASSPTGVPYNEQFF
TRBV7-8	TRBJ2-6	NA	NA	TGTGCCAGCAGCTTAGCAAGGTTGGGAAGCGGATCTGGGGCCAACGTCCTGACTTTC	CASSLARLGSGSGANVLTF